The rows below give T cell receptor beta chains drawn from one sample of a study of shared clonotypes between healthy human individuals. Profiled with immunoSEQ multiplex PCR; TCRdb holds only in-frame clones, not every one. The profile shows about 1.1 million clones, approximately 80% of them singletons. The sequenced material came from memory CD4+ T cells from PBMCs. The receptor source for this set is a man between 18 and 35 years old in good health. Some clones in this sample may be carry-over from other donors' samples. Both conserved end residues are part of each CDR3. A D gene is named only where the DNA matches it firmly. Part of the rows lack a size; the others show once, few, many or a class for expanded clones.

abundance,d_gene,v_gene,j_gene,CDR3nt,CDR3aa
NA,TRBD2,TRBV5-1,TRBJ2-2,TGCGCCAGCAGCTCGCAACTAGCGGGAAACCCGGGAGACGGGGAGCTGTTTTTT,CASSSQLAGNPGDGELFF
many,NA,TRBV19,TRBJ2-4,TGTGCCAGTAGTATAGAGGGCAGGTCCCAGTACTTC,CASSIEGRSQYF
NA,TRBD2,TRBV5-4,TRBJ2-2,TGTGCCAGCAGCTCCAGACTAGCGGGAAACACCGGGGAGCTGTTTTTT,CASSSRLAGNTGELFF
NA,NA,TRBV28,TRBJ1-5,TGTGCCAGCACCCAGGGTGGCAGCAATCAGCCCCAGCATTTT,CASTQGGSNQPQHF
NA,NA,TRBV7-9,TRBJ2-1,TGTGCCAGCAGCTTACTGCGAAGCTCCTACAATGAGCAGTTCTTC,CASSLLRSSYNEQFF
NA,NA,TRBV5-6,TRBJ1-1,TGTGCCAGCAGCCATCGGACTGAGCGTATGAACACTGAAGCTTTCTTT,CASSHRTERMNTEAFF
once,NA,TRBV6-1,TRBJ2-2,TGTGCCAGCAGTGTGGAGCTTACCGGGGAGCTGTTTTTT,CASSVELTGELFF
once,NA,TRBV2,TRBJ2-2,TGTGCCAGCACGCAGAGTATCACCGGGGAGCTGTTTTTT,CASTQSITGELFF
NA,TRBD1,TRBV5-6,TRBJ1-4,TGTGCCAGCAGCTACAGACCGGGACAGGGTTTTTCGGGCGAAAAACTGTTTTTT,CASSYRPGQGFSGEKLFF
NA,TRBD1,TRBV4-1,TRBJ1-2,TGCGCCAGCAGCCCAACAGGTACAGGGGCTAACTATGGCTACACCTTC,CASSPTGTGANYGYTF
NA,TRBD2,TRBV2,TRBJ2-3,TGTGCCAGCAGTGGGCGGGGGGTCGGCGGAAATACGCAGTATTTT,CASSGRGVGGNTQYF
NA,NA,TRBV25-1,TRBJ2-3,TGTGCCAGCAGTGGAGGAACTTCCTTTTCTAGCACAGATACGCAGTATTTT,CASSGGTSFSSTDTQYF
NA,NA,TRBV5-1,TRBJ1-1,TGCGCCAGCAGGGAGGTGAACACTGAAGCTTTCTTT,CASREVNTEAFF
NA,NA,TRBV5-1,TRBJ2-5,TGCGCCAGCAGCTTGGGCGGGACAGAAGAGACCCAGTACTTC,CASSLGGTEETQYF
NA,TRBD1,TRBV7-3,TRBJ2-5,TGTGCCTCCAAACAGGGGCCGCAAGAGACCCAGTACTTC,CASKQGPQETQYF
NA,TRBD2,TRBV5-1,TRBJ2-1,TGCGCCAGCAGCTCTTTAGCGGGAGCCCCCTACAATGAGCAGTTCTTC,CASSSLAGAPYNEQFF
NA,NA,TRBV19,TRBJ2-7,TGTGCCAGTAGTATGGCCCGGGACGGGTCCTACGAGCAGTACTTC,CASSMARDGSYEQYF
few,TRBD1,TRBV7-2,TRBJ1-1,TGTGCCAGCAGCCCGGCGGGACAGGGATGGACTGAAGCTTTCTTT,CASSPAGQGWTEAFF
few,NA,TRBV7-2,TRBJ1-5,TGTGCCAGCAGCTTAGGTACCAGCAATCAGCCCCAGCATTTT,CASSLGTSNQPQHF
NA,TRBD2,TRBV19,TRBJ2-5,TGTGCCAGTAGTATGGAAAGGACTAGCGGGTCTCCAGGAGGGGAGACCCAGTACTTC,CASSMERTSGSPGGETQYF
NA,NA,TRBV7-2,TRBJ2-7,TGTGCCAGCAGCCCGCAGTACGAGCAGTACTTC,CASSPQYEQYF
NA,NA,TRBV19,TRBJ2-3,TGTGCCAGTAGTACCACCGGAGTGGGACTGGATACGCAGTATTTT,CASSTTGVGLDTQYF
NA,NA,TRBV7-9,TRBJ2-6,TGTGCCAGCAGCTCCAGGGTGGGGGGGGCCAACGTCCTGACTTTC,CASSSRVGGANVLTF
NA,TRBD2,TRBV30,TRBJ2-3,TGTGCCTGGAGTAGCGGGAGTAGGTCAGATACGCAGTATTTT,CAWSSGSRSDTQYF
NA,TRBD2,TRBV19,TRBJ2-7,TGTGCCAGTAGTCGACTAGCAGGAAGCTACGAGCAGTACTTC,CASSRLAGSYEQYF
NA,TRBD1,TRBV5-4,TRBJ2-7,TGTGCCAGCAGCTTCTCCGGACAGGAGTTCTACGAGCAGTACTTC,CASSFSGQEFYEQYF
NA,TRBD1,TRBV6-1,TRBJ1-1,TGTGCCAGCAGGGACAGGGTGGGAACTGAAGCTTTCTTT,CASRDRVGTEAFF
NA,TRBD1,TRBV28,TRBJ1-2,TGTGCCAGCAGTTTGGGGGGCAGGGGGTTAAGAGGCTACACCTTC,CASSLGGRGLRGYTF
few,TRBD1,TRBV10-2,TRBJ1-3,TGCGCCAGCAGTGAGTGGGGACAGTTTGGAAACACCATATATTTT,CASSEWGQFGNTIYF
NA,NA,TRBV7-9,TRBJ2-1,TGTGCCAGCAGCTTCAGGTCGGGAGATTCCTACAATGAGCAGTTCTTC,CASSFRSGDSYNEQFF
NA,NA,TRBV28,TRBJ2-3,TGTGCCAGCAGTTCCCGGGACGGATACACAGATACGCAGTATTTT,CASSSRDGYTDTQYF
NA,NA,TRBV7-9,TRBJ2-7,TGTGCCAGCAGCTTAGCGGGAGCTTGGGAGCAGTACTTC,CASSLAGAWEQYF